A single sample is the source of the 28 T cell receptor beta chains below, sequenced in a study of T-cell reconstitution after alpha-beta-depleted transplantation in children. Using unique molecular identifiers, the investigators prepared the TCRbeta library. From the PCR reads, TCRdb called clonotypes with MiXCR, one entry per CDR3 protein. Among 200,000 to 250,000 distinct CDR3 sequences, about 8.4% were seen once, and the ten largest hold 35%. Sequences were derived from PBMCs, mostly from graft donor cells, sampled 360 days after TCRalphabeta/CD19-depleted stem cell transplant. These receptor sequences come from a male patient aged 2 to 9 who had a stem cell transplant for acute myeloid leukemia, so the T cells may come from the graft donor.

The chain links TRBV28 to TRBJ1-5; tentative D call: TRBD1 (5 bases). Trimming pared 2 bases from V and 3 bases from J, leaving 14 bases between. There are 16 residues in the CDR3. CDR1 and CDR2 (germline): MDHEN, SYDVKM. CDR3 region: CASSLLAGGDNQPQHF. The CDR3, as DNA: TGTGCCAGCAGTTTACTGGCGGGGGGGGACAATCAGCCCCAGCATTTT.

The CDR3 DNA sequence: TGTGCCAGCGAAGGACCGTGGGGGGCAGAGACCCAGTACTTC. Its translation: CASEGPWGAETQYF. The rearrangement links TRBV6-1 to TRBJ2-5; the D gene could be TRBD1 or TRBD2 (6 bases each). This CDR3 is built from 14 residues. Between the trimmed V and J ends, which lost 8 bases and 4 bases, there was a span of 17 bases. Germline-derived CDR1 and CDR2 are MNHNS and SASEGT.

This clonotype was counted ten times or more. CDR3 nucleotides: TGCGCCAGCAGCCAAGACCGCGCGGGGTGGGCTTTTTACAATGAGCAGTTCTTC. Its protein is CASSQDRAGWAFYNEQFF. V and J are TRBV4-1 and TRBJ2-1, with D possibly matching TRBD2 (6 bases). CDR1 MGHRA and CDR2 YSYEKL come from the germline V gene. The CDR3 sequence is 18 residues long. The V and J ends lost 0 bases and 4 bases respectively, with 19 bases between them.

The V and J genes are TRBV21-1 and TRBJ2-7. TRBV21-1 is a listed pseudogene. CDR3 length equals 13 residues. CDR3 sequence (DNA): TGTGCCAGCAGCAAAGCGGAACTAAAGTGCCGGTACTTC. Translation: CASSKAELKCRYF.

This clonotype has at least ten counts. The chain carries TRBV20-1 and TRBJ2-1, with D unresolved. This CDR3 has 17 amino acids. V was clipped by 5 bases and J by 3 bases, with 23 bases between them. The germline CDR1 and CDR2 sequences are DFQATT and SNEGSKA (reference sequence). In DNA, the CDR3 is TGCAGTGCTCATTCTCTCACTCCGGGCATCGTCTACAATGAGCAGTTCTTC. Translation gives CSAHSLTPGIVYNEQFF.

This clonotype was detected ten times or more. The chain couples TRBV5-1 to TRBJ2-1, with 7 bases fitting TRBD1. There are 15 residues in the CDR3. Germline trimming cut 4 bases from V and 4 bases from J; bases unmatched to any gene: 8. Germline V CDR1 and CDR2: SGHRS, YFSETQ. The CDR3 DNA reads as TGCGCCAGCAGCAGAGCCGGGACAGAATACAATGAGCAGTTCTTC. Translation gives CASSRAGTEYNEQFF.

This clonotype was detected a few times. The chain has TRBV20-1 and TRBJ1-2, with D tentatively TRBD1 (6 bases). Germline V gene lookup returns CDR1 DFQATT and CDR2 SNEGSKA (reference sequence). Trimming removed 3 bases from V and 5 bases from J, with 16 bases in between. CDR3 length: 14 residues. In DNA form, the CDR3 reads TGCAGTGCTAGGGGCTGGGACACCGGATATGGCTACACCTTC. Protein: CSARGWDTGYGYTF.

This clonotype was observed a few times. The rearrangement uses TRBV12-3 or TRBV12-4 and TRBJ2-2; 12 bases fit TRBD2. V was clipped by 1 base and J by 6 bases; unmatched bases: 3. The CDR3 covers 16 residues. The CDR3 nucleotides are TGTGCCAGCAGTTTAGGCCTAGCGGGAGGGCCCGGGGAGCTGTTTTTT. Amino acid sequence: CASSLGLAGGPGELFF.

This clonotype was seen many times. V and J are TRBV6-1 and TRBJ2-1, with D perhaps matching TRBD1 (6 bases). Trimming shortened V by 11 bases and J by 6 bases, and 14 bases separated the two germline ends. This CDR3 has 12 residues. Looked up from germline, CDR1 is MNHNS and CDR2 is SASEGT. The CDR3 nucleotides are TGTGCCCACAACAGGGTTGGCAATGAGCAGTTCTTC. Translating gives CAHNRVGNEQFF.

The sample holds many counts of this clonotype. At one boundary the junction diverges from the germline segment, which might be a read error. CDR3: CASSLDPNTEAFF. CDR3 in DNA: TGTGCTAGCAGTCTTGACCCGAACACTGAAGCTTTCTTT. The chain recombines TRBV7-7 with TRBJ1-1; unclear D gene. CDR3 length: 13 residues. Germline values: CDR1 SSHAT, CDR2 FNYEAQ (reference sequence).

V usage is TRBV20-1 and J usage is TRBJ2-3; 11 bases align to TRBD2. This CDR3 comprises 17 residues. The ends lost 6 bases at V and 1 base at J; junction bases unmatched: 12. The germline gives CDR1 DFQATT, CDR2 SNEGSKA (reference sequence). The CDR3 sequence: CSAPGLAGGLGTDTQYF. DNA for the CDR3: TGCAGTGCCCCGGGGCTAGCGGGAGGATTGGGCACAGATACGCAGTATTTT.

This clonotype was counted at least ten times. The rearrangement links TRBV12-3 or TRBV12-4 to TRBJ2-5, with 8 bases lining up with TRBD1. V lost 5 bases, J lost 4 bases, and 9 bases stayed unmatched. The CDR3 runs to 15 residues. CDR3 protein: CASSTPGQGRETQYF. CDR3 DNA: TGTGCCAGCAGTACCCCCGGACAGGGCAGAGAGACCCAGTACTTC.

The chain uses TRBV11-2 and TRBJ1-2, with 7 bases that match TRBD1. The CDR3 runs 16 residues. Germline-derived CDR1 and CDR2 are SGHAT and FQNNGV. V gave up 5 bases and J gave up 0 bases; unmatched junction bases: 9. The CDR3 sequence: CASSAGGTATNYGYTF. CDR3 sequence (DNA): TGTGCCAGCAGCGCGGGGGGGACAGCCACTAACTATGGCTACACCTTC.

Many counts were recorded for this clonotype. The V call is TRBV20-1, the J call TRBJ2-5; TRBD2 is a possible D gene (5 bases). Germline-derived CDR1 and CDR2 are DFQATT and SNEGSKA (reference sequence). This CDR3 comprises 14 residues. Trimming pared 6 bases from V and 5 bases from J, leaving 19 bases between. Written as DNA, the CDR3 is TGCAGTGCGCCCCAAGTGGCGGGTGGGGAGACCCAGTACTTC. As protein: CSAPQVAGGETQYF.

The CDR3 here is CASSYDIWTEAFF. DNA for the CDR3: TGTGCCAGCAGTTACGATATTTGGACAGAAGCTTTCTTT. The gene calls are TRBV6-6 and TRBJ1-1; tentative D call: TRBD1 (5 bases). CDR3 length: 13 amino acids. V was clipped by 2 bases and J by 8 bases, with 12 bases between them. The germline CDR1 and CDR2 sequences are MNHNY and SVGAGI (reference sequence).

This clonotype occurred many times. The chain is built from TRBV10-3 and TRBJ2-3; possible D gene TRBD2, 5 bases. The CDR3 totals 18 residues. V lost 2 bases and J lost 3, with 21 bases in between. Looked up from germline, CDR1 is ENHRY and CDR2 is SYGVKD. The CDR3 here is CAISETPLVGARTDTQYF. CDR3 DNA sequence: TGTGCCATCAGTGAGACTCCACTAGTCGGAGCTCGTACAGATACGCAGTATTTT.

This clonotype was counted between two and nine times. This chain uses TRBV3-1 with TRBJ2-3; D is possibly TRBD1 or TRBD2 (5 bases each). Germline V gene sequence: CDR1 LGHDT, CDR2 YNNKEL (reference sequence). The CDR3 sequence is 16 residues long. V was cut by 0 bases and J by 0 bases, with 10 bases left in between. This CDR3 reads CASSQDRGASTDTQYF. CDR3 in DNA: TGTGCCAGCAGCCAAGATAGAGGGGCTAGCACAGATACGCAGTATTTT.

This clonotype was seen a few times. The gene calls are TRBV7-2 and TRBJ1-6; D is unresolved. The V end was cut by 1 base, the J end by 10 bases, with 8 bases between. CDR1 is SGHTA, CDR2 FQGNSA, per germline. This CDR3 region has 13 residues. CDR3 DNA: TGTGCCAGCAGCTTAGGGGTGAGATCACCCCTCCACTTT. Its protein is CASSLGVRSPLHF.

As to this clonotype: A much larger clone differs by one base, so this may be a read error. Without the conserved terminal phenylalanine or tryptophan, this CDR3 likely stems from a read error. The chain combines TRBV10-3 with TRBJ2-7, with TRBD2 identical over 9 bases. Germline trimming cut 5 bases from V and 5 bases from J; bases unmatched to any gene: 10. The CDR3 is 15 amino acids. Germline V gives CDR1 ENHRY, CDR2 SYGVKD. The CDR3 protein is CAISRGSGGVHEQYG. The CDR3, as DNA: TGTGCCATCAGTCGTGGTAGCGGGGGCGTTCACGAGCAGTACGGC.

The sample holds many counts of this clonotype. The rearrangement joins TRBV7-2 to TRBJ1-2, with a possible D match to TRBD1 (6 bases). V was cut by 4 bases and J by 4 bases, with 10 bases left in between. Germline loops: CDR1 SGHTA, CDR2 FQGNSA. This CDR3 spans 13 amino acids. The CDR3: CASSSTGSYGYTF. The CDR3 DNA reads TGTGCCAGCAGCTCCACAGGGTCCTATGGCTACACCTTC. The whole variable domain, remainder taken from reference TRBV7-2 and TRBJ1-2, is GAGVSQSPSNKVTEKGKDVELRCDPISGHTALYWYRQSLGQGLEFLIYFQGNSAPDKSGLPSDRFSAERTGGSVSTLTIQRTQQEDSAVYLCASSSTGSYGYTFGSGTRLTVV.

The CDR3 sequence: CASSTGTSYEQYV. In DNA form, the CDR3 reads TGTGCCAGCAGCACAGGGACATCCTACGAGCAGTACGTC. This chain joins TRBV5-5 and TRBJ2-7, with D tentatively TRBD1 (6 bases). V lost 4 bases to trimming and J lost 1 base, with 9 bases between them. This CDR3 contains 13 residues. Per germline, CDR1 SGHKS and CDR2 YYEKEE (reference sequence).

This clonotype was recorded at least ten times. The chain employs TRBV5-1 and TRBJ2-3, with D tentatively TRBD1 or TRBD2 (5 bases each). The V end was cut by 0 bases, the J end by 2 bases, with 7 bases between. Germline-derived CDR1 and CDR2 are SGHRS and YFSETQ. The CDR3 sequence is 14 residues long. The CDR3 is CASSLDGATDTQYF. The CDR3 nucleotides read TGCGCCAGCAGCTTGGACGGGGCCACAGATACGCAGTATTTT. The whole variable domain, filled in from reference TRBV5-1 and TRBJ2-3, reads KAGVTQTPRYLIKTRGQQVTLSCSPISGHRSVSWYQQTPGQGLQFLFEYFSETQRNKGNFPGRFSGRQFSNSRSEMNVSTLELGDSALYLCASSLDGATDTQYFGPGTRLTVL.

This clonotype was picked up many times. This rearrangement joins TRBV3-1 to TRBJ2-3, with 11 nucleotides matching TRBD1. This CDR3 is built from 15 residues. CDR1 and CDR2 from the germline V gene are LGHDT and YNNKEL (reference sequence). J gave up 6 bases and V 6 bases, and 8 bases lay outside the gene matches. DNA of the CDR3: TGTGCCAGCAGACCCGAGGGGACAGGGGGGGATACGCAGTATTTT. Translating it yields CASRPEGTGGDTQYF.

This clonotype was seen many times. The chain combines TRBV27 with TRBJ2-1; a weak D match, TRBD2 (6 bases). Between the trimmed V and J ends, which lost 2 bases and 9 bases, there was a span of 14 bases. The length of the CDR3 is 14 residues. Germline CDR1 MNHEY, CDR2 SMNVEV (reference sequence). CDR3 coding DNA: TGTGCCAGCAGTTTACGGGAGAGACTCGGTGAGCAGTTCTTC. Translation: CASSLRERLGEQFF.

This clonotype was detected many times. The V and J genes are TRBV20-1 and TRBJ1-4, with D unresolved. The CDR3 loop spans 12 amino acids. The germline CDR1 and CDR2 sequences are DFQATT and SNEGSKA (reference sequence). Deletions cut 1 base from V and 6 bases from J, with 6 bases between. CDR3 amino acids: CSARGVDEKLFF. The DNA for the CDR3 is TGCAGTGCTAGAGGTGTCGATGAAAAACTGTTTTTT.

In its sample, this clonotype was seen a few times. The chain employs TRBV29-1 and TRBJ2-7; 8 bases line up with TRBD2. The CDR3 totals 16 residues. Germline values: CDR1 SQVTM, CDR2 ANQGSEA. J lost 1 base, V lost 6 bases, and 14 bases had no gene match. The CDR3 nucleotides are TGCAGCGTCGGGGGCACTAGCGGCAGCATTTCCTACGAGCAGTACTTC. It codes for CSVGGTSGSISYEQYF.

This clonotype appeared a few times. The chain is built from TRBV7-9 and TRBJ1-2; D uncertain. The CDR3 spans 13 residues. Trimming cost V 3 bases and J 4 bases, with 9 bases left between them. Germline V gene lookup returns CDR1 SEHNR and CDR2 FQNEAQ (reference sequence). CDR3 sequence: CASSFGYSYGYTF. The CDR3 bases are TGTGCCAGCAGCTTCGGATACAGCTATGGCTACACCTTC.

This clonotype was counted between two and nine times. The chain is built from TRBV30 and TRBJ2-2; D ambiguous. The CDR3 length is 11 residues. The germline CDR1 and CDR2 sequences are GTSNPN and SVGIG (reference sequence). V gave up 4 bases and J gave up 6 bases, with 6 bases separating them. The CDR3 loop is CAWKWAGELFF. The CDR3 bases are TGTGCCTGGAAATGGGCCGGGGAGCTGTTTTTT.